Each of the 12 T cell receptor beta chains below was sequenced from the same sample in a study of blood T cell repertoires in COVID-19. Sequencing was performed with immunoSEQ multiplex PCR; in TCRdb, only in-frame clones are kept and a portion is missing. The sample yields 80,000 or so clones, approximately 85% seen once. The sequenced sample consisted of peripheral blood. Receptors were obtained from a man between 50 and 59 years old with COVID-19, enrolled during active disease.

The V gene is TRBV9, the J gene TRBJ1-6; a weak D match, TRBD1 (6 bases). V lost 2 bases and J 8 bases, leaving 14 bases between the germline ends. Germline values: CDR1 SGDLS, CDR2 YYNGEE. The CDR3 is 15 amino acids. The CDR3 protein is CASSVTTGQDSPLHF. DNA for the CDR3: TGTGCCAGCAGCGTTACTACAGGGCAGGATTCACCCCTCCACTTT.

J is TRBJ1-2 and V is TRBV5-4; tentatively, D is TRBD1 (5 bases). Germline V gene sequence: CDR1 SGHNT, CDR2 YYREEE (reference sequence). Trimming stripped 1 base from V and 7 bases from J, with 11 bases between. This CDR3 has 13 amino acids. The CDR3 nucleotides are TGTGCCAGCAGCTTGCGGACAAGGACTGGCTACACCTTC. This sequence encodes CASSLRTRTGYTF.

V gene TRBV28 combines with J gene TRBJ2-1; the D gene is possibly TRBD2 (5 bases). Trimming removed 7 bases at V and 4 bases at J, with 20 bases between. Germline-derived CDR1 and CDR2 are MDHEN and SYDVKM. The CDR3 covers 16 residues. The CDR3 region has the DNA TGTGCCAGCACCTCCCGAAGCGGCCGTTTTTACAATGAGCAGTTCTTC. Protein sequence: CASTSRSGRFYNEQFF.

This clone occurred a few times. The chain uses TRBV6-6 and TRBJ2-3; 10 bases fit TRBD2. Germline V lookup: CDR1 MNHNY, CDR2 SVGAGI (reference sequence). The CDR3 spans 16 residues. With 3 bases clipped from V and 1 base from J, the junction kept 4 bases outside the gene matches. CDR3 DNA sequence: TGTGCCAGCAGTTATCCCGGGACTAGCGGCACAGATACGCAGTATTTT. The encoded protein is CASSYPGTSGTDTQYF.

The V and J genes are TRBV11-2 and TRBJ2-2; 9 bases are shared with TRBD2. The germline CDR1 and CDR2 sequences are SGHAT and FQNNGV. The CDR3 extends over 16 amino acids. V lost 4 bases to trimming and J lost 4 bases; unmatched junction nucleotides: 7. The CDR3 loop reads CASSWGSGSTTGELFF. The CDR3 region has the DNA TGTGCCAGCAGCTGGGGTAGCGGGAGTACCACCGGGGAGCTGTTTTTT.

This chain uses TRBV3-1 (or the pseudogene TRBV3-2) with TRBJ1-6; D is possibly TRBD1 (6 bases). The CDR3 spans 16 residues. Trimming cost V 4 bases and J 6 bases, with 16 bases left between them. Germline CDR1 LGHDT, CDR2 YNNKEL (reference sequence). The CDR3 DNA follows: TGTGCCAGCAGCCCCCAACAGGGACCTATTAATTCACCCCTCCACTTT. It specifies CASSPQQGPINSPLHF.

The chain has TRBV30 and TRBJ1-4; 7 nucleotides align to TRBD1. The CDR3 runs 15 residues. Trimming took 6 bases from V and 6 from J; bases not matched to a gene: 13. In germline, CDR1 is GTSNPN, CDR2 SVGIG (reference sequence). This CDR3 reads CACQPSGQRYEKLFF. The CDR3 DNA follows: TGTGCCTGCCAACCTTCGGGACAGAGGTATGAAAAACTGTTTTTT.

V is TRBV6-2 or TRBV6-3 and J is TRBJ1-1; D is possibly TRBD1 (6 bases). V lost 5 bases and J lost 1, with 11 bases in between. This CDR3 is 14 amino acids long. CDR1 and CDR2 from the germline V gene are MNHEY and SVGEGT. Here the CDR3 DNA reads TGTGCCAGCAGTAAAATACAGGGGAACACTGAAGCTTTCTTT. Translation: CASSKIQGNTEAFF.

The rearrangement joins TRBV28 to TRBJ2-1; maybe TRBD2 (6 bases). CDR1 is MDHEN and CDR2 is SYDVKM in the germline V gene. CDR3 length equals 15 residues. Trimming shortened V by 5 bases and J by 5 bases, and 16 bases separated the two germline ends. The CDR3 coding sequence is TGTGCCAGCAGTCCGCGACTAGTGATCCACAATGAGCAGTTCTTC. Residues: CASSPRLVIHNEQFF. Complete variable domain (other parts from reference TRBV28 and TRBJ2-1): DVKVTQSSRYLVKRTGEKVFLECVQDMDHENMFWYRQDPGLGLRLIYFSYDVKMKEKGDIPEGYSVSREKKERFSLILESASTNQTSMYLCASSPRLVIHNEQFFGPGTRLTVL.

The chain carries TRBV5-6 and TRBJ1-1; D may be TRBD1 (5 bases). Per germline, CDR1 SGHDT and CDR2 YYEEEE. V was cut by 0 bases and J by 5 bases, with 8 bases left in between. CDR3 length: 13 residues. The CDR3 is CASSLAPGTEAFF. In nucleotides, the CDR3 is TGTGCCAGCAGCTTGGCCCCAGGGACTGAAGCTTTCTTT.

This clone was counted only a few times. The rearrangement links TRBV2 to TRBJ2-7; TRBD1 matches 10 bases. Germline lookup yields CDR1 SNHLY and CDR2 FYNNEI. This CDR3 is built from 17 residues. The V gene end was trimmed by 4 bases and the J gene end by 0 bases; junction bases not matched to a gene: 9. The CDR3 protein is CASSGGLGTGVSYEQYF. In DNA form, the CDR3 reads TGTGCCAGCAGTGGAGGTTTAGGGACAGGGGTCTCCTACGAGCAGTACTTC.

The rearrangement joins TRBV28 to TRBJ1-5; TRBD1 matches 12 bases. After removal of 7 bases from V and 6 bases from J, the junction contained 7 bases not matched to a gene. Germline lookup yields CDR1 MDHEN and CDR2 SYDVKM. The CDR3 covers 15 residues. CDR3 coding DNA: TGTGCCAGCACCTCGGGACAGGGGGCCCGTCAGCCCCAGCATTTT. Protein: CASTSGQGARQPQHF.